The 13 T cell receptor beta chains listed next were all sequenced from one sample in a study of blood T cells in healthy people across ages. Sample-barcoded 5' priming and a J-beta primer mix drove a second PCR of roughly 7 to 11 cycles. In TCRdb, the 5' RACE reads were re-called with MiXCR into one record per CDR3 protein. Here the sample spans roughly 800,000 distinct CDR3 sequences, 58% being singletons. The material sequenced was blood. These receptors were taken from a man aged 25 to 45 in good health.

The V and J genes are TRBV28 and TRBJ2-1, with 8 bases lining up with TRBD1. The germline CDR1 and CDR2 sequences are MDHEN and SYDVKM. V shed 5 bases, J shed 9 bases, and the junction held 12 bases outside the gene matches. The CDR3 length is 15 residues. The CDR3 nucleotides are TGTGCCAGCAGTACCCCGGACAGGGAGTTAGGTGAGCAGTTCTTC. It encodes CASSTPDRELGEQFF.

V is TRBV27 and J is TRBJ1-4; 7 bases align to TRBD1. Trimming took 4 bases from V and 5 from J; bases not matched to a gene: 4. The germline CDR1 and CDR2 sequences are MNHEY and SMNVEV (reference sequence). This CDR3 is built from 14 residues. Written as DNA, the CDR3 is TGTGCCAGCAGTTCGGGACAGTGGAATGAAAAACTGTTTTTT. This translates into CASSSGQWNEKLFF.

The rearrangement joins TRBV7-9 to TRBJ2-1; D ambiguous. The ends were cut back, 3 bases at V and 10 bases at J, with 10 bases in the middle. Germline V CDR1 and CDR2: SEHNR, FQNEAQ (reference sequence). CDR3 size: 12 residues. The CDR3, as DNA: TGTGCCAGCAGCTTTTCCCAGCGAGAGCAGTTCTTC. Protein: CASSFSQREQFF.

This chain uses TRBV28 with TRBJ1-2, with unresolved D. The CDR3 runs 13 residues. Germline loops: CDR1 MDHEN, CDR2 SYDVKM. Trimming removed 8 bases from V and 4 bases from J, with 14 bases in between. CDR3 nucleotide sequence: TGTGCCAGCGGTGCCAACCCTTCCTATGGCTACACCTTC. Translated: CASGANPSYGYTF.

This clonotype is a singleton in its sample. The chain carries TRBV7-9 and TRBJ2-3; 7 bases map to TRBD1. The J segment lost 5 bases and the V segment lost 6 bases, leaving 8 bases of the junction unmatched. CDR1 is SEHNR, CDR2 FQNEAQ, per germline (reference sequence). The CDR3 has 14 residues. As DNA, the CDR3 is TGTGCCAGCAGATGGTCAGGGGGTGGAGATACGCAGTATTTT. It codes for CASRWSGGGDTQYF.

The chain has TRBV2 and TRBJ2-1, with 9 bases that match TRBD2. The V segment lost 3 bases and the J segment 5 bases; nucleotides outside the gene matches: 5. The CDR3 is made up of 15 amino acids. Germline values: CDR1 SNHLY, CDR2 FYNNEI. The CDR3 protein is CASSDAGGGNNEQFF. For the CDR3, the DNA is TGTGCCAGCAGTGACGCGGGAGGGGGAAACAATGAGCAGTTCTTC.

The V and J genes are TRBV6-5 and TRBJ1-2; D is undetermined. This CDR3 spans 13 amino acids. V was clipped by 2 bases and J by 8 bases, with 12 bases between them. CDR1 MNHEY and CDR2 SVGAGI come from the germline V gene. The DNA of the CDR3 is TGTGCCAGCAGTTACAGCGCTTTGGGGGGCTACACCTTC. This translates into CASSYSALGGYTF.

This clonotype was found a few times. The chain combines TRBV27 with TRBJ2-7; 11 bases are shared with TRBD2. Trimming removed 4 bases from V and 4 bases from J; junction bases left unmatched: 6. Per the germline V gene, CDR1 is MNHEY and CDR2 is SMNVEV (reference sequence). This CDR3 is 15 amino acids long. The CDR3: CASSYDTSGGYEQYF. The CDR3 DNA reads TGTGCCAGCAGTTACGATACTAGCGGGGGTTACGAGCAGTACTTC.

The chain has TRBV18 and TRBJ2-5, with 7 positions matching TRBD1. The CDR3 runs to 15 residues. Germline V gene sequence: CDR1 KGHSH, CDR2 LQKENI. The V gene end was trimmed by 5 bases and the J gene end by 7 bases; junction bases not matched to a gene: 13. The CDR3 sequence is CASSRATGDLGTQYF. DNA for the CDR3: TGTGCCAGCTCAAGAGCAACAGGGGATCTAGGGACCCAGTACTTC.

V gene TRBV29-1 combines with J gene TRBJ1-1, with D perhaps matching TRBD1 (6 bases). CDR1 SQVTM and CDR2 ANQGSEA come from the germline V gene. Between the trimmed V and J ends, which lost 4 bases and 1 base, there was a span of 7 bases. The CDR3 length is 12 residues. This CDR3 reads CSVGTANTEAFF. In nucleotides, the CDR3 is TGCAGCGTTGGGACAGCGAACACTGAAGCTTTCTTT.

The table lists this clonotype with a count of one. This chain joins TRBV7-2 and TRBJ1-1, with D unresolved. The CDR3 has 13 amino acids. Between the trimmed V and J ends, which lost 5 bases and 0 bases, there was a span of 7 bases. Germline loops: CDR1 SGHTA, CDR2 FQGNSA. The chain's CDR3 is CASSRLVNTEAFF. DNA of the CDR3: TGTGCCAGCAGCCGACTAGTGAACACTGAAGCTTTCTTT. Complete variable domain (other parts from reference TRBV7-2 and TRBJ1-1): GAGVSQSPSNKVTEKGKDVELRCDPISGHTALYWYRQSLGQGLEFLIYFQGNSAPDKSGLPSDRFSAERTGGSVSTLTIQRTQQEDSAVYLCASSRLVNTEAFFGQGTRLTVV.

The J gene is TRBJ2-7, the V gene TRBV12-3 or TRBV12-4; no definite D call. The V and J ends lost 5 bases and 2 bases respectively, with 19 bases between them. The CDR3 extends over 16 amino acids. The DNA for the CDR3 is TGTGCCAGCAGTCGTTCACCCGGAGACGTAGCCTACGAGCAGTACTTC. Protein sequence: CASSRSPGDVAYEQYF.

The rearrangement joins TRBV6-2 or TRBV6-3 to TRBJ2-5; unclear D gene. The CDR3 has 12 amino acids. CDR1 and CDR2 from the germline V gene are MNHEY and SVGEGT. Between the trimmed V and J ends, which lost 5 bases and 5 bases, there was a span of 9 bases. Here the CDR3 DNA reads TGTGCCAGCAGTGATTCGTGGGAGACCCAGTACTTC. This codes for CASSDSWETQYF.